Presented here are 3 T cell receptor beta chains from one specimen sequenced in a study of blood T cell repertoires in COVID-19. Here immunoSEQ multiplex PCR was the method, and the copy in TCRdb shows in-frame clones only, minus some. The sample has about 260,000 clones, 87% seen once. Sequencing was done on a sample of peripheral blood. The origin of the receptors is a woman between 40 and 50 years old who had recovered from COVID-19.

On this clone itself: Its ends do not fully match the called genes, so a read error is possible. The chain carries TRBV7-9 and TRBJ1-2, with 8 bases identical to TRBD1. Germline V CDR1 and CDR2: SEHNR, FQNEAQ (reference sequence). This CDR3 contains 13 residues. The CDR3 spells CASSYPEGQAVGF. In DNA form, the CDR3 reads TGTGCCAGCAGCTACCCTGAGGGACAGGCCGTCGGTTTC.

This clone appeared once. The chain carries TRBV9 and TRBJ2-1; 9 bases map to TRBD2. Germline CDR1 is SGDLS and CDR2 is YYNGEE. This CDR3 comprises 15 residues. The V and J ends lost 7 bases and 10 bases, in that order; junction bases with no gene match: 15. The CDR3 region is CASSRGLAGNEEQFF. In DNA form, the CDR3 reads TGTGCCAGCTCCCGGGGGCTAGCGGGGAACGAGGAGCAGTTCTTC.

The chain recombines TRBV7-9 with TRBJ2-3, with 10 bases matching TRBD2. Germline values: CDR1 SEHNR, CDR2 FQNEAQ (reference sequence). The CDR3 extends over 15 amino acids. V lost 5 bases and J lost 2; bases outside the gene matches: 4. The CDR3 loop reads CASSRAGGTTDTQYF. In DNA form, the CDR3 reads TGTGCCAGCAGCCGAGCGGGGGGGACCACAGATACGCAGTATTTT.